The 12 T cell receptor beta chains in this list originate from one sample, sequenced in a study of blood T cell repertoires in COVID-19. The assay was immunoSEQ multiplex PCR, and TCRdb's table has in-frame clones only and misses some. The top ten hold approximately 7.9% of the sample, which has under 300,000 clones, around 87% seen once. The specimen sequenced was peripheral blood. Receptor source: a man in his 60s who had recovered from COVID-19.

The chain carries TRBV6-5 and TRBJ2-2; weak D call: TRBD1 (6 bases). V lost 8 bases and J 5 bases, leaving 18 bases between the germline ends. Germline loops: CDR1 MNHEY, CDR2 SVGAGI. The CDR3 runs 15 residues. The CDR3 region is CASEEQGLGTGELFF. The DNA of the CDR3 is TGTGCCAGCGAGGAACAGGGATTGGGAACCGGGGAGCTGTTTTTT.

The gene calls are TRBV5-1 and TRBJ2-5, with D unclear. The CDR3 is 14 residues long. The ends were cut back, 1 base at V and 2 bases at J, with 9 bases in the middle. Germline CDR1 reads SGHRS; CDR2 reads YFSETQ. The CDR3 DNA sequence: TGCGCCAGCAGCTTGAGTGCCAGGCAAGAGACCCAGTACTTC. Translated: CASSLSARQETQYF.

This chain uses TRBV25-1 with TRBJ2-3, with D possibly matching TRBD2 (6 bases). This CDR3 spans 13 amino acids. Trimming stripped 1 base from V and 5 bases from J, with 7 bases between. The germline V gene has CDR1 MGHDK and CDR2 SYGVNS. The CDR3 protein is CASSELAVDTQYF. As DNA, the CDR3 is TGTGCCAGCAGTGAATTAGCGGTAGATACGCAGTATTTT. Together with reference TRBV25-1 and TRBJ2-3, the CDR3 gives the full variable domain: EADIYQTPRYLVIGTGKKITLECSQTMGHDKMYWYQQDPGMELHLIHYSYGVNSTEKGDLSSESTVSRIRTEHFPLTLESARPSHTSQYLCASSELAVDTQYFGPGTRLTVL.

This clone was seen only a few times. The chain has TRBV5-1 and TRBJ1-1, with 9 bases identical to TRBD1. Per germline, CDR1 SGHRS and CDR2 YFSETQ. The ends lost 4 bases at V and 8 bases at J; junction bases unmatched: 12. The CDR3 extends over 15 amino acids. In DNA form, the CDR3 reads TGCGCCAGCAGCCCACCATACAGGGGGCGAGGGGAAGCTTTCTTT. As protein: CASSPPYRGRGEAFF.

This clone was seen a single time. The J gene is TRBJ2-3, the V gene TRBV28, with unresolved D. The CDR3 sequence is 11 residues long. Trimming removed 5 bases from V and 5 bases from J, with 5 bases in between. Germline CDR1 MDHEN, CDR2 SYDVKM. As DNA, the CDR3 is TGTGCCAGCAGTGGGCGAGATACGCAGTATTTT. Translating gives CASSGRDTQYF.

This clone was detected ten times or more. V and J are TRBV7-9 and TRBJ1-6, with 7 bases matching TRBD1. CDR1 is SEHNR and CDR2 is FQNEAQ in the germline V gene (reference sequence). The CDR3 length is 15 residues. Unmatched junction bases numbered 2, after V lost 0 bases and J lost 6 bases. This CDR3 is CASSLADRANSPLHF. The CDR3, as DNA: TGTGCCAGCAGCTTAGCAGACAGGGCTAATTCACCCCTCCACTTT.

The chain couples TRBV5-1 to TRBJ2-5; possible D gene TRBD1, 6 bases. The V end lost 7 bases, the J end lost 5 bases, and 18 bases lay between the germline ends. The CDR3 totals 14 residues. Germline CDR1 SGHRS, CDR2 YFSETQ. CDR3 sequence (DNA): TGCGCCAGCTCCGGGGCCGTGCAGGGGGAGACCCAGTACTTC. This translates into CASSGAVQGETQYF.

V usage is TRBV2 and J usage is TRBJ2-4; D gene uncertain. The CDR3 extends over 15 amino acids. Germline V gene lookup returns CDR1 SNHLY and CDR2 FYNNEI. V lost 6 bases to trimming and J lost 2 bases, with 14 bases between them. The CDR3 reads CASRGLKDTKNIQYF. CDR3 DNA: TGTGCCAGCAGGGGCTTGAAGGATACCAAAAACATTCAGTACTTC.

Concerning this clone itself: This specimen includes other DNA sequences encoding the same CDR3. The chain uses TRBV30 and TRBJ1-6; possible D gene TRBD1, 6 bases. The ends were cut back, 3 bases at V and 7 bases at J, with 10 bases in the middle. The CDR3 has 13 residues. The germline CDR1 and CDR2 sequences are GTSNPN and SVGIG (reference sequence). CDR3 nucleotides: TGTGCCTGGAGACGTCAGGGGAATTCACCCCTCCACTTT. It codes for CAWRRQGNSPLHF.

This chain connects TRBV2 to TRBJ2-1; TRBD2 agrees at 8 bases. Per the germline V gene, CDR1 is SNHLY and CDR2 is FYNNEI. This CDR3 has 15 residues. V lost 3 bases to trimming and J lost 2 bases; unmatched junction nucleotides: 3. In DNA, the CDR3 is TGTGCCAGCAGTGATTTCGGGGGGGCCTACAATGAGCAGTTCTTC. Translating gives CASSDFGGAYNEQFF.

This sequence joins TRBV5-1 and TRBJ2-7, with unresolved D. Trimming took off 1 base at V and 5 bases at J, with 7 bases between the two ends. CDR1 is SGHRS and CDR2 is YFSETQ in the germline V gene. The CDR3 is made up of 12 amino acids. CDR3 protein: CASSLFPNEQYV. The CDR3 DNA follows: TGCGCCAGCAGCTTGTTCCCAAACGAGCAGTACGTC.

This sequence joins TRBV9 and TRBJ1-4, with D perhaps TRBD1 (6 bases). Germline CDR1 reads SGDLS; CDR2 reads YYNGEE. There are 16 residues in the CDR3. V was pared by 4 bases and J by 3 bases, with 16 bases between. The CDR3 region is CASSPRGGQANEKLFF. In nucleotides, the CDR3 is TGTGCCAGCAGCCCCCGGGGGGGACAAGCTAATGAAAAACTGTTTTTT.